Included here is one T cell receptor beta chain sequence, with context. Its antigen is unknown. This entry is derived from a study of blood T cells in healthy people across ages. Study-wide findings and caveats: Age brought a roughly linear fall in TCR beta diversity measured per million T cells. A greater number of naive CD4+ cells and higher diversity distinguished long-lived donors from aged donors.

The CDR3 sequence is 15 residues long. V was shortened by 6 bases and J by 5 bases, with 19 bases between the two germline ends. Germline-derived CDR1 and CDR2 are MNHEY and SVGEGT. Healthy Caucasian individuals from Russia aged roughly 6 to 90 served as donors. The use of a sample-barcoded 5' primer and a J-beta primer mix characterized a second PCR of roughly 7 to 11 cycles. The study obtained at least 3 million CDR3-containing paired-end reads from every sample. TCRdb itself ran the 5' RACE reads through MiXCR, one entry per CDR3 protein. The repertoire has roughly 1,800,000 distinct CDR3 sequences, 49% of them found once; the top ten carry around 2.1%.

Sample: blood. This receptor was identified in a middle-aged woman in good health. The chain links TRBV6-2 or TRBV6-3 to TRBJ2-5, with D perhaps assigned TRBD1 or TRBD2 (5 bases each). The CDR3: CASRETGQAGETQYF. The DNA of the CDR3 is TGTGCCAGCAGGGAGACGGGGCAGGCCGGGGAGACCCAGTACTTC.